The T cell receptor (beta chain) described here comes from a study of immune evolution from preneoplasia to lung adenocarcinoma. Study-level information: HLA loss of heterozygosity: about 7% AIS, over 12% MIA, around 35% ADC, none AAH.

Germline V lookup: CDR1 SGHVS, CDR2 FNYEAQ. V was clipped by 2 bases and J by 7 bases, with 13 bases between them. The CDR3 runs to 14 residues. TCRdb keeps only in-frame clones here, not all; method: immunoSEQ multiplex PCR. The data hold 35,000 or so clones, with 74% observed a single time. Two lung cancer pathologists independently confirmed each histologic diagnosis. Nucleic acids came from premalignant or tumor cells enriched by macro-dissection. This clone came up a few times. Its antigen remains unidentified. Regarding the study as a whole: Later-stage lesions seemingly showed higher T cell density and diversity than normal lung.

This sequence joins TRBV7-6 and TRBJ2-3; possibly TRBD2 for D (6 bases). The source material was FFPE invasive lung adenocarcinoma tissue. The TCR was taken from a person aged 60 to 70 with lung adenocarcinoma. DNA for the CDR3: TGTGCCAGCAGCTTATCCGGGGGTACGAATACGCAGTATTTT. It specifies CASSLSGGTNTQYF.